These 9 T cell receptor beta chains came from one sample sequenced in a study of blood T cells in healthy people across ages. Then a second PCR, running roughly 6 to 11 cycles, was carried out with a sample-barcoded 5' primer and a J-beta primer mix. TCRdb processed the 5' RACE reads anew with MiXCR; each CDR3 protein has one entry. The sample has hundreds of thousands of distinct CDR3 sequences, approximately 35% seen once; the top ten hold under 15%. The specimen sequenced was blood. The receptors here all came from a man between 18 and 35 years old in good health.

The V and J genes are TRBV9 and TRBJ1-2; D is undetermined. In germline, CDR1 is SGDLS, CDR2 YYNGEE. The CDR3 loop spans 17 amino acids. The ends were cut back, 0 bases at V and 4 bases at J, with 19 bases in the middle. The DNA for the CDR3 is TGTGCCAGCAGCGTAGGAGCTGCTTCCACCCCGGTCTATGGCTACACCTTC. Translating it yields CASSVGAASTPVYGYTF.

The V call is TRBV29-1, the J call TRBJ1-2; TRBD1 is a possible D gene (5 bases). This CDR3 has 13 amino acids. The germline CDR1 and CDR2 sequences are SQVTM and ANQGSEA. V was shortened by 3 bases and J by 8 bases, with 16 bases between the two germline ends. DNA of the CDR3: TGCAGCGTTGAGGGACTGCAGGATCGCGGCTACACCTTC. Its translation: CSVEGLQDRGYTF.

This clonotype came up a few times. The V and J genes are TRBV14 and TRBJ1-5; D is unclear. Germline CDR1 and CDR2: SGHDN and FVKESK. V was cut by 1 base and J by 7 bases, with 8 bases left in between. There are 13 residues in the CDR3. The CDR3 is CASSQGIRQPQHF. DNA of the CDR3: TGTGCCAGCAGCCAAGGAATTAGACAGCCCCAGCATTTT.

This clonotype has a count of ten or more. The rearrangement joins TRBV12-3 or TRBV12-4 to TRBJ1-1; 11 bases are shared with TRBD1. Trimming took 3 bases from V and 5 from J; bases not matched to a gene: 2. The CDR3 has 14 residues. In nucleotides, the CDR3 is TGTGCCAGCAGTTTTGGACAGGGGGCGACTGAAGCTTTCTTT. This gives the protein CASSFGQGATEAFF.

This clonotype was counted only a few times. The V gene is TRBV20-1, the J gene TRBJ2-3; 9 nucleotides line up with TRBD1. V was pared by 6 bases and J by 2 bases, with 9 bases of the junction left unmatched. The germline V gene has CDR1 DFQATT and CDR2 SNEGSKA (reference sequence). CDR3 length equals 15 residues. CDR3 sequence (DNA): TGCAGTGCACCCCCGGGGACAGGGAACACAGATACGCAGTATTTT. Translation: CSAPPGTGNTDTQYF.

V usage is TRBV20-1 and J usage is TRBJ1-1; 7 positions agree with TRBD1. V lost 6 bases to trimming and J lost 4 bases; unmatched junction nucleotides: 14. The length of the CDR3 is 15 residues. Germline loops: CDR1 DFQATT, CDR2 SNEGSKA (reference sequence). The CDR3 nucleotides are TGCAGTGCCTGGGACAGAGGATTAGCGGCCACTGAAGCTTTCTTT. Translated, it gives CSAWDRGLAATEAFF.

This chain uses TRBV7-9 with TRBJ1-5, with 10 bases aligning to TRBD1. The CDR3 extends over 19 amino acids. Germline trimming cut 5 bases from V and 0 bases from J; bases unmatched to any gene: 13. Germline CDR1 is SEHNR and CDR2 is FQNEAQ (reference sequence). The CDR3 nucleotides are TGTGCCAGCAGCCCGATGCTTTGGACAGGGGGTAGTAGCAATCAGCCCCAGCATTTT. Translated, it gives CASSPMLWTGGSSNQPQHF. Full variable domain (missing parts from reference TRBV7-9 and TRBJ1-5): DTGVSQNPRHKITKRGQNVTFRCDPISEHNRLYWYRQTLGQGPEFLTYFQNEAQLEKSRLLSDRFSAERPKGSFSTLEIQRTEQGDSAMYLCASSPMLWTGGSSNQPQHFGDGTRLSIL.

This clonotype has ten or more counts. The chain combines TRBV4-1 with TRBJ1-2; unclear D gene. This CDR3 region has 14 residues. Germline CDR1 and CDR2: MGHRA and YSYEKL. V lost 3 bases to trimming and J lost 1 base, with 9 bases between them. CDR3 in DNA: TGCGCCAGCAGCCAGACAAGATTTAACTATGGCTACACCTTC. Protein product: CASSQTRFNYGYTF.

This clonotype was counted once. CDR3 in DNA: TGTGCCAGCAGCAACAAGGGCGGGCTCTCCAGGTATTTT. Translated, it gives CASSNKGGLSRYF. This rearrangement joins TRBV12-3 or TRBV12-4 to TRBJ2-3, with TRBD2 as a possible D gene (5 bases). CDR3 length equals 13 residues. The V end was cut by 6 bases, the J end by 14 bases, with 21 bases between.